The 25 T cell receptor beta chains below were found in one sample sequenced in a study of cytomegalovirus exposure and HLA in healthy donors (dated by TCRdb to the late 2010s). Receptors were amplified or captured by the immunoSEQ multiplex PCR assay. The multiplex PCR relied on a mix of 60 forward primers for TCR Vbeta segments and 13 reverse primers for TCR Jbeta segments. Here the immuneACCESS table is served through TCRdb, limited to in-frame sequences with V and J called. Missing clones are a known gap in these copies; in checked studies unresolved V genes cover under half, and the rest lacks a known reason. For this sample the table gives under 150,000 clones, of which 80% to 85% were detected only once. Of the sample, approximately 0.97% falls within the top ten clones. Sequences were obtained from PBMCs. The receptors come from a human donor in good health.

The J gene is TRBJ2-7, the V gene TRBV25-1; 8 nucleotides align to TRBD1. V lost 2 bases, J lost 2 bases, and 5 bases stayed unmatched. Germline CDR1 reads MGHDK; CDR2 reads SYGVNS. The CDR3 consists of 15 residues. CDR3 coding DNA: TGTGCCAGCAGTGAAGTGGCAGGGGGCCCCTACGAGCAGTACTTC. It is translated as CASSEVAGGPYEQYF.

The chain is built from TRBV18 and TRBJ2-3; TRBD2 matches 8 bases. The CDR3 has 17 amino acids. CDR1 and CDR2 from the germline V gene are KGHSH and LQKENI. Losses at the gene ends were 0 bases for V and 0 bases for J; bases not matched to a gene: 5. The CDR3 region is CASSPPKGGGSTDTQYF. CDR3 nucleotide sequence: TGTGCCAGCTCACCACCGAAGGGCGGGGGGAGCACAGATACGCAGTATTTT.

Written as DNA, the CDR3 is TGTGCCAGCAGTTACAGAAGCGTGGACAATGAGCAGTTCTTC. Residues: CASSYRSVDNEQFF. The V gene is TRBV6-6, the J gene TRBJ2-1; D is unclear. The germline gives CDR1 MNHNY, CDR2 SVGAGI (reference sequence). V lost 2 bases to trimming and J lost 5 bases, with 10 bases between them. This CDR3 region has 14 residues.

The chain joins TRBV6-1 to TRBJ2-7; the D gene is possibly TRBD2 (5 bases). The CDR3 is made up of 14 amino acids. Germline V gene lookup returns CDR1 MNHNS and CDR2 SASEGT. V shed 5 bases and J shed 5 bases, with 16 bases lying between them. The CDR3 bases are TGTGCCAGCAGTCCGATAGGGAGAGCCCACGAGCAGTACTTC. Encoded protein: CASSPIGRAHEQYF.

This rearrangement joins TRBV28 to TRBJ2-5; 9 bases match TRBD1. Looked up from germline, CDR1 is MDHEN and CDR2 is SYDVKM. Trimming at V came to 2 bases and at J to 4 bases, leaving 8 bases not matched to a gene. This CDR3 has 16 amino acids. The CDR3 DNA reads as TGTGCCAGCAGTTTACAGGGACAGGGCCTGGGAGAGACCCAGTACTTC. It encodes CASSLQGQGLGETQYF.

The gene calls are TRBV28 and TRBJ1-2, with 11 bases fitting TRBD1. The germline gives CDR1 MDHEN, CDR2 SYDVKM. With 11 bases clipped from V and 4 bases from J, the junction kept 6 bases outside the gene matches. This CDR3 is built from 13 residues. The CDR3 here is CAGQGADGYGYTF. The CDR3 region has the DNA TGTGCCGGACAGGGGGCGGACGGCTATGGCTACACCTTC.

The gene calls are TRBV5-4 and TRBJ2-7; 9 bases map to TRBD1. The CDR3 covers 15 residues. Germline-derived CDR1 and CDR2 are SGHNT and YYREEE (reference sequence). Trimming at V came to 5 bases and at J to 7 bases, leaving 13 bases not matched to a gene. In DNA, the CDR3 is TGTGCCAGCAGTCCAACAGGGGGCGCTTTCTATGAGCAGTACTTC. Protein sequence: CASSPTGGAFYEQYF.

This clone came up once. The J gene is TRBJ1-5, the V gene TRBV19; 8 bases map to TRBD1. Per germline, CDR1 LNHDA and CDR2 SQIVND (reference sequence). The CDR3 consists of 19 residues. Germline trimming cut 7 bases from V and 3 bases from J; bases unmatched to any gene: 20. CDR3 sequence: CASNPRRTGSELDNQPQHF. The CDR3 DNA sequence: TGTGCCAGTAATCCACGCCGGACAGGGAGTGAATTGGACAATCAGCCCCAGCATTTT.

This chain links TRBV14 with TRBJ2-7, with D possibly matching TRBD2 (5 bases). Germline CDR1 SGHDN, CDR2 FVKESK. The CDR3 extends over 13 amino acids. The V and J ends lost 4 bases and 4 bases respectively, with 11 bases between them. Written as DNA, the CDR3 is TGTGCCAGCAGCCCTACTAGAAATTACGAGCAGTACTTC. It translates to CASSPTRNYEQYF.

The gene calls are TRBV7-9 and TRBJ2-3; D might be TRBD1 (5 bases). CDR3 length: 14 amino acids. Trimming cost V 8 bases and J 2 bases, with 14 bases left between them. Germline CDR1 and CDR2: SEHNR and FQNEAQ (reference sequence). CDR3 amino acids: CASAVSGATDTQYF. The CDR3 DNA is TGTGCCAGCGCCGTGAGTGGGGCCACAGATACGCAGTATTTT.

This clone occurred once. The rearrangement links TRBV7-3 to TRBJ1-1; 7 bases fit TRBD1. The CDR3 sequence is 14 residues long. Germline V CDR1 and CDR2: SGHTA, FQGTGA. The V segment lost 1 base and the J segment 6 bases; nucleotides outside the gene matches: 5. CDR3 amino acids: CASSLNSGGPEAFF. The DNA for the CDR3 is TGTGCCAGCAGCTTAAATTCAGGGGGTCCTGAAGCTTTCTTT.

The chain is built from TRBV11-3 and TRBJ2-5; 14 nucleotides match TRBD2. Per the germline V gene, CDR1 is SGHNT and CDR2 is YENEEA. The CDR3 consists of 15 residues. V gave up 5 bases and J gave up 4 bases; unmatched junction bases: 3. CDR3 nucleotide sequence: TGTGCCAGCAGCGTGGGGACTAGCGGGGGAGAGACCCAGTACTTC. It codes for CASSVGTSGGETQYF.

The chain couples TRBV5-6 to TRBJ1-1, with D possibly matching TRBD1 (5 bases). The germline V gene encodes CDR1 SGHDT and CDR2 YYEEEE. The CDR3 has 13 amino acids. Trimming cost V 8 bases and J 0 bases, with 11 bases left between them. CDR3 coding DNA: TGTGCCAGTGCGGGGGGACTGAACACTGAAGCTTTCTTT. It translates to CASAGGLNTEAFF.

The CDR3 reads CASSHIGGDEQYF. In DNA form, the CDR3 reads TGTGCCAGCAGCCACATTGGAGGGGACGAGCAGTACTTC. The chain links TRBV4-2 to TRBJ2-7, with D possibly matching TRBD2 (6 bases). V was clipped by 3 bases and J by 5 bases, with 11 bases between them. This CDR3 region has 13 residues. CDR1 is LGHNA, CDR2 YNFKEQ, per germline.

The chain joins TRBV6-6 to TRBJ1-4; D is unresolved. The CDR3 runs 15 residues. The V end was cut by 2 bases, the J end by 8 bases, with 15 bases between. Germline assignment: CDR1 MNHNY and CDR2 SVGAGI (reference sequence). The CDR3 sequence is CASSYGTGIAEKLFF. CDR3 sequence (DNA): TGTGCCAGCAGTTACGGAACGGGTATCGCCGAAAAACTGTTTTTT.

CDR3 bases: TGTGCCACCACCCAGGACAGGGGCGTTAATCAGCCCCAGCATTTT. This sequence encodes CATTQDRGVNQPQHF. The genes are TRBV15 and TRBJ1-5; TRBD1 agrees at 9 bases. This CDR3 has 15 residues. CDR1 and CDR2 from the germline V gene are LNHNV and YYDKDF (reference sequence). V trimming: 7 bases; J trimming: 4 bases; junction bases outside the gene matches: 8.

The chain recombines TRBV2 with TRBJ1-1; TRBD1 aligns across 9 bases. CDR3 length: 15 amino acids. Trimming took 4 bases from V and 1 from J; bases not matched to a gene: 4. Germline CDR1 and CDR2: SNHLY and FYNNEI. DNA of the CDR3: TGTGCCAGCAGTGCCACAGGGGGCCCGAACACTGAAGCTTTCTTT. Translation gives CASSATGGPNTEAFF.

The chain joins TRBV11-3 to TRBJ2-3, with a possible D match to TRBD2 (6 bases). This CDR3 region has 14 residues. CDR1 and CDR2 from the germline V gene are SGHNT and YENEEA. Trimming took 8 bases from V and 4 from J, leaving 16 bases between them. CDR3 sequence reads: CASLIPEGADTQYF. The CDR3 nucleotides read TGTGCCAGCCTTATCCCGGAGGGTGCAGATACGCAGTATTTT.

This chain connects TRBV11-2 to TRBJ2-4; 7 bases align to TRBD2. Germline V CDR1 and CDR2: SGHAT, FQNNGV. The V segment lost 3 bases and the J segment 7 bases; nucleotides outside the gene matches: 6. The CDR3 is 14 residues long. CDR3 protein: CASSLGLSPNIQYF. CDR3 bases: TGTGCCAGCAGCTTGGGACTATCGCCCAACATTCAGTACTTC.

The chain employs TRBV10-2 and TRBJ1-5, with D possibly TRBD1 on 5 matching bases. This CDR3 has 13 amino acids. V dropped 8 bases and J dropped 4 bases, with 12 bases sitting between them. Germline V gene lookup returns CDR1 WSHSY and CDR2 SAAADI. The CDR3 here is CASSDSLNQPQHF. The CDR3 DNA reads as TGCGCCAGCTCCGACAGTCTTAATCAGCCCCAGCATTTT.

CDR3 in amino acids: CASSTGRNSPLHF. DNA of the CDR3: TGTGCCAGCAGTACAGGACGGAATTCACCCCTCCACTTT. The chain couples TRBV5-4 to TRBJ1-6; tentatively, D is TRBD1 (5 bases). Germline V gives CDR1 SGHNT, CDR2 YYREEE (reference sequence). The CDR3 length is 13 residues. V was trimmed by 5 bases and J by 7 bases, leaving 10 bases between them. The entire variable domain, with the rest obtained from reference TRBV5-4 and TRBJ1-6, is as follows: ETGVTQSPTHLIKTRGQQVTLRCSSQSGHNTVSWYQQALGQGPQFIFQYYREEENGRGNFPPRFSGLQFPNYSSELNVNALELDDSALYLCASSTGRNSPLHFGNGTRLTVT.

This chain links TRBV6-5 with TRBJ2-7, with D tentatively TRBD1 (7 bases). V lost 8 bases and J lost 6, with 23 bases in between. The CDR3 is made up of 15 amino acids. Germline lookup yields CDR1 MNHEY and CDR2 SVGAGI. CDR3 in DNA: TGTGCCAGCGGCCCCCAGGGGCAGGGGGACTTCGAGCAGTACTTC. It encodes CASGPQGQGDFEQYF.

The chain is built from TRBV4-2 and TRBJ1-3; TRBD1 might be the D (6 bases). The CDR3 length is 17 residues. Germline V gene lookup returns CDR1 LGHNA and CDR2 YNFKEQ. The ends were cut back, 4 bases at V and 0 bases at J, with 16 bases in the middle. The CDR3, as DNA: TGTGCCAGCAGCCGAGAACAGGGCGAGCGCTCTGGAAACACCATATATTTT. It specifies CASSREQGERSGNTIYF.

V and J are TRBV2 and TRBJ1-2; 9 positions agree with TRBD1. The CDR3 is made up of 17 amino acids. Germline loops: CDR1 SNHLY, CDR2 FYNNEI. J was trimmed by 5 bases and V by 7 bases; bases with no gene match: 17. CDR3 nucleotides: TGTGCCAGCACCTCTGGGGCCGGGACAGGGACCAATTATGGCTACACCTTC. It is translated as CASTSGAGTGTNYGYTF.

The J gene is TRBJ1-4, the V gene TRBV11-2; no clear D gene. The CDR3 extends over 15 amino acids. V was cut by 0 bases and J by 7 bases, with 12 bases left in between. CDR1 is SGHAT, CDR2 FQNNGV, per germline. CDR3: CASSLEGSLTEKLFF. Here the CDR3 DNA reads TGTGCCAGCAGCTTAGAGGGCAGCCTCACTGAAAAACTGTTTTTT.